The clone carrying this T cell receptor (beta chain) has more than one count but fewer than ten. Its antigen is not identified. Germline trimming cut 1 base from V and 5 bases from J; bases unmatched to any gene: 2. The CDR3 has 14 residues. The germline V gene has CDR1 KGHSH and CDR2 LQKENI. Markers CD45RO/CCR7/CD25/CD127/CD95/CD27 served to sort CD4+ naive, central memory, regulatory and stem cell-like memory cells. These data originate in a study of beta chain features in type 1 diabetes. Regarding the study as a whole: Whether HLA type influences TCRB rearrangement remained unresolved here. Moderate yet significant TCRB CDR3 shortening was seen in Type 1 diabetes patients in all four CD4+ subsets.

Expressed TCRB transcripts were sequenced because the isolated RNA had all been reverse transcribed beforehand. Produced via immunoSEQ multiplex PCR; TCRdb's table is partial and in-frame only. Among about 650,000 clones, about an eighth were seen once, and the ten largest hold roughly 0.12%. The rearrangement links TRBV18 to TRBJ2-1; TRBD1 matches 7 bases. The specimen sequenced was naive CD4+ T cells from blood. The TCR sequence derives from a man younger than 45 with type 1 diabetes. CDR3 protein: CASSPQGQNNEQFF. In DNA form, the CDR3 reads TGTGCCAGCTCACCACAGGGACAGAACAATGAGCAGTTCTTC.